This T cell receptor beta chain was recovered during a study of T cell changes during pregnancy in multiple sclerosis. V lost 1 base and J lost 4, with 12 bases in between. The CDR3 length is 15 residues. Per germline, CDR1 SGHKS and CDR2 YYEKEE (reference sequence). Repertoires were generated with immunoSEQ multiplex PCR, while TCRdb's copy carries only in-frame clones and drops some. The sample yields 45,000 to 55,000 clones, 85% to 95% seen once. The chain joins TRBV5-5 to TRBJ1-3; weak D call: TRBD1 (5 bases). This material consisted of CD4+ T cells from peripheral blood mononuclear cells, taken in the second trimester of pregnancy. The receptor was isolated from a female donor in good health, enrolled as a control in a pregnancy study. The CDR3 spells CASSLWGVPGNTIYF. The CDR3 DNA reads TGTGCCAGCAGCTTGTGGGGGGTCCCCGGAAACACCATATATTTT.